This T cell receptor (beta chain) derives from a study of blood T cell repertoires in COVID-19. Study context: The United States, Italy and Spain provided the acute and convalescent COVID-19 samples. PBMCs, B-cell-depleted T cells, or T cells provided the cDNA or gDNA that made up the material.

Germline lookup yields CDR1 SGDLS and CDR2 YYNGEE. V was clipped by 5 bases and J by 0 bases; unmatched bases: 3. The length of the CDR3 is 14 residues. In the original analysis: Counts of nucleated cells, estimated from reference gene primer amplification, were obtained. The data were produced by immunoSEQ multiplex PCR, yet TCRdb's version contains in-frame clones alone and is incomplete. V and J calls and clone size are given by that table; D and trimming were obtained from the DNA. The top ten clones hold roughly 30% of a sample with about 86,000 clones, around four fifths of them seen once. This clonotype originated in a woman older than 75 with active or convalescent COVID-19. Specimen: peripheral blood. V and J are TRBV9 and TRBJ1-1; 8 bases are a match to TRBD1. This chain's CDR3 is CASSRTGMNTEAFF. The CDR3 DNA reads TGTGCCAGCAGTCGGACAGGGATGAACACTGAAGCTTTCTTT.